This T cell receptor (beta chain) was recovered during a study of regulatory T cells. Turning to this clone: Its antigen is as yet unknown.

All CD3G-deficient patients showed autoimmunity, more severe in two. At testing, patients were 2 to 39 years old, with reduced naive and increased memory T-cell proportions. Regulatory (CD25-high CD127-low) and conventional (CD25-low CD127-high) CD4+ T cells were sorted separately. The primer mix had 52 TRBV and 13 TRBJ primers. Here immunoSEQ multiplex PCR was the method, and the copy in TCRdb shows in-frame clones only, minus some. The repertoire holds 25,000 to 35,000 clones, with less than 95% as singletons. The CDR3 sequence is 16 residues long. Germline CDR1 and CDR2: MDHEN and SYDVKM. J lost 6 bases, V lost 3 bases, and 10 bases had no gene match. The study's findings and limits: Patient repertoires had restricted TRB V-J pairs and skewed V and J usage, most in Tregs. In CD3G-deficient patients, conventional CD4+ T cells were enriched for hydrophobic CDR3 residues at positions 6 and 7.

This rearrangement joins TRBV28 to TRBJ2-1; 8 nucleotides agree with TRBD2. The source is a person under 30 with CD3G deficiency. Sequencing input: conventional CD4+ T cells sorted from blood. The CDR3 spells CASSLGTGTRSNEQFF. CDR3 bases: TGTGCCAGCAGTTTGGGTACCGGGACTAGATCCAATGAGCAGTTCTTC.